The clone carrying this TCR beta chain has only a few counts. Its antigen is unknown. Some clones are missing from TCRdb's copy, which holds only in-frame ones; the method was immunoSEQ multiplex PCR. This table holds 50,000 or so clones, over 60% found once. These data come from a study of OX40 agonist ivuxolimab in advanced cancers. Across the study: Patients receiving dose escalation had hepatocellular carcinoma, melanoma, renal cell or head and neck cancer. General observations from the study: There were, on average, more expanded clones in CD8+ T cells than in CD4+.

The starting material was CD4+ or CD8+ T cells sorted from blood, obtained in a trial of the OX40 agonist ivuxolimab. The source is an adult with an advanced solid tumor such as melanoma, head and neck, liver or kidney cancer.

CDR3 sequence (DNA): TGTGCCAGCAGCTTAGAGACAGGGAAAGCTTTCTTT. Encoded protein: CASSLETGKAFF. The chain uses TRBV11-3 and TRBJ1-1, with 7 bases fitting TRBD1. Germline CDR1 reads SGHNT; CDR2 reads YENEEA. CDR3 length: 12 amino acids. Trimming took 0 bases from V and 9 from J; bases not matched to a gene: 1. The whole variable domain, remainder taken from reference TRBV11-3 and TRBJ1-1, is EAGVVQSPRYKIIEKKQPVAFWCNPISGHNTLYWYLQNLGQGPELLIRYENEEAVDDSQLPKDRFSAERLKGVDSTLKIQPAELGDSAVYLCASSLETGKAFFGQGTRLTVV.